A single sample gave rise to the 10 T cell receptor beta chains below, sequenced in a study of blood T cell repertoires in COVID-19. Data came from immunoSEQ multiplex PCR; TCRdb stores just in-frame clones and leaves some out. The table records 390,000 or so clones, just under 90% of them present only once. The specimen was PBMCs or T cells enriched from blood (not recorded which). These receptors were obtained from a woman in her fifties or sixties who had recovered from COVID-19.

The chain uses TRBV5-3 and TRBJ2-1, with 7 bases identical to TRBD1. TRBV5-3 is an ORF, with its function uncertain. Trimming took 4 bases from V and 10 from J; bases not matched to a gene: 11. CDR3 length equals 14 residues. The CDR3 coding sequence is TGTGCCAGAAGCGGGACGGGACAGCGGAGGGAGCAGTTCTTC. This gives the protein CARSGTGQRREQFF.

The chain carries TRBV7-9 and TRBJ2-7; D is unclear. The CDR3 is 14 amino acids. V shed 5 bases and J shed 2 bases, with 13 bases lying between them. Germline CDR1 is SEHNR and CDR2 is FQNEAQ (reference sequence). This chain's CDR3 is CASSLATPTYEQYF. The CDR3 DNA reads TGTGCCAGCAGCCTCGCGACACCTACCTACGAGCAGTACTTC. The whole variable domain, remainder taken from reference TRBV7-9 and TRBJ2-7, is DTGVSQNPRHKITKRGQNVTFRCDPISEHNRLYWYRQTLGQGPEFLTYFQNEAQLEKSRLLSDRFSAERPKGSFSTLEIQRTEQGDSAMYLCASSLATPTYEQYFGPGTRLTVT.

The J gene is TRBJ1-1, the V gene TRBV18; 8 bases are shared with TRBD1. This CDR3 spans 14 amino acids. Per the germline V gene, CDR1 is KGHSH and CDR2 is LQKENI. The V segment lost 4 bases and the J segment 1 base; nucleotides outside the gene matches: 2. In DNA, the CDR3 is TGTGCCAGCTCACAGGGACAGGCGAACACTGAAGCTTTCTTT. Translation: CASSQGQANTEAFF.

V is TRBV6-5 and J is TRBJ1-1; D perhaps matches TRBD1 (6 bases). The CDR3 has 13 amino acids. Trimming stripped 6 bases from V and 4 bases from J, with 12 bases between. Germline values: CDR1 MNHEY, CDR2 SVGAGI. The CDR3 nucleotides read TGTGCCAGCAGCCTGACAGGAACCACTGAAGCTTTCTTT. This encodes CASSLTGTTEAFF.

The V call is TRBV3-1 (or the pseudogene TRBV3-2), the J call TRBJ1-5; 8 nucleotides match TRBD1. CDR1 and CDR2 (germline): LGHDT, YNNKEL (reference sequence). The length of the CDR3 is 16 residues. V dropped 1 base and J dropped 1; count of bases not matched to a gene: 3. CDR3 region: CASSQGTGISNQPQHF. The CDR3 DNA follows: TGTGCCAGCAGCCAAGGGACAGGGATCAGCAATCAGCCCCAGCATTTT.

This sequence joins TRBV10-1 and TRBJ2-7, with 13 bases fitting TRBD2. The CDR3 sequence is 16 residues long. Germline V lookup: CDR1 WNHNN, CDR2 SYGVQD (reference sequence). Trimming cost V 11 bases and J 5 bases; bases outside gene matches: 15. CDR3 in amino acids: CARSGLAGHNQDEQYF. Written as DNA, the CDR3 is TGCGCCCGTTCGGGACTAGCGGGACACAATCAAGACGAGCAGTACTTC.

The J gene is TRBJ1-3, the V gene TRBV2; 8 nucleotides line up with TRBD1. Per germline, CDR1 SNHLY and CDR2 FYNNEI. The CDR3 loop spans 16 amino acids. V shed 6 bases, J shed 2 bases, and the junction held 9 bases outside the gene matches. The CDR3 loop reads CASREFETGAGNTIYF. The CDR3 DNA reads as TGTGCCAGCAGGGAGTTTGAGACAGGGGCTGGAAACACCATATATTTT.

The V call is TRBV4-1, the J call TRBJ1-2, with 7 bases identical to TRBD1. V lost 7 bases and J lost 4; bases outside the gene matches: 12. CDR3 length: 15 amino acids. Germline lookup yields CDR1 MGHRA and CDR2 YSYEKL. The CDR3 loop is CASTLTWDSPYGYTF. In DNA form, the CDR3 reads TGCGCCAGCACTCTCACCTGGGACAGCCCCTATGGCTACACCTTC.

The chain links TRBV2 to TRBJ1-5; 7 nucleotides agree with TRBD1. The CDR3 is 14 amino acids. Per germline, CDR1 SNHLY and CDR2 FYNNEI. Losses at the gene ends were 5 bases for V and 1 base for J; bases not matched to a gene: 2. The CDR3 sequence: CASSSDRSNQPQHF. Written as DNA, the CDR3 is TGTGCCAGCAGTTCGGACAGGAGCAATCAGCCCCAGCATTTT.

This chain uses TRBV10-1 with TRBJ1-4; 7 bases align to TRBD1. Per the germline V gene, CDR1 is WNHNN and CDR2 is SYGVQD (reference sequence). The CDR3 runs to 14 residues. The J segment lost 6 bases and the V segment lost 6 bases, leaving 7 bases of the junction unmatched. The CDR3 here is CASRTGNSYEKLFF. The CDR3 DNA reads as TGCGCCAGCAGGACAGGGAATTCGTATGAAAAACTGTTTTTT.